These 31 T cell receptor beta chains share one sample of origin, sequenced in a study of PD-L1 blockade in urothelial cancer. Indicated time point: pretreatment peripheral blood. Libraries were prepared by immunoSEQ multiplex PCR; TCRdb keeps only in-frame clonotypes and omits some of them. The sample lists tens of thousands of clones, around 84% occurring once. This sample comprised PBMCs, obtained around atezolizumab (anti-PD-L1) treatment. Every receptor here comes from a man aged 50-60 years with urothelial cancer.

The chain employs TRBV30 and TRBJ1-3, with TRBD1 matching 9 bases. Trimming took 0 bases from V and 0 from J; bases not matched to a gene: 12. The CDR3 spans 19 residues. CDR1 and CDR2 (germline): GTSNPN, SVGIG (reference sequence). CDR3 coding DNA: TGTGCCTGGAGTGTCGTTGGGACAGGGCAACTCCGCTCTGGAAACACCATATATTTT. Translating it yields CAWSVVGTGQLRSGNTIYF.

Here the CDR3 DNA reads TGTGCCAGCAGCTTACCAGGAGGGAACACTGAAGCTTTCTTT. This translates into CASSLPGGNTEAFF. This sequence joins TRBV11-2 and TRBJ1-1; D is uncertain. Trimming cost V 2 bases and J 1 base, with 8 bases left between them. CDR1 is SGHAT and CDR2 is FQNNGV in the germline V gene. The CDR3 loop spans 14 amino acids.

The chain has TRBV2 and TRBJ1-2; D possibly corresponds to TRBD1 (6 bases). The CDR3 loop spans 14 amino acids. CDR1 SNHLY and CDR2 FYNNEI come from the germline V gene. Trimming took 6 bases from V and 8 from J, leaving 19 bases between them. CDR3 nucleotides: TGTGCCAGCAGGGACAGTCCATCAACGGGGGGCTACACCTTC. It encodes CASRDSPSTGGYTF. Full variable domain (rest looked up from reference TRBV2 and TRBJ1-2): EPEVTQTPSHQVTQMGQEVILRCVPISNHLYFYWYRQILGQKVEFLVSFYNNEISEKSEIFDDQFSVERPDGSNFTLKIRSTKLEDSAMYFCASRDSPSTGGYTFGSGTRLTVV.

The J gene is TRBJ1-4, the V gene TRBV25-1; D call uncertain. V gave up 4 bases and J gave up 0 bases, with 6 bases separating them. The CDR3 is 14 residues long. Germline lookup yields CDR1 MGHDK and CDR2 SYGVNS. CDR3: CASSGTATNEKLFF. DNA of the CDR3: TGTGCCAGCAGTGGAACAGCAACTAATGAAAAACTGTTTTTT.

This rearrangement joins TRBV7-7 to TRBJ2-5; D unclear. Trimming cost V 1 base and J 5 bases, with 8 bases left between them. In germline, CDR1 is SSHAT, CDR2 FNYEAQ (reference sequence). The CDR3 has 13 amino acids. This chain's CDR3 is CASSLELVETQYF. The CDR3 bases are TGTGCCAGCAGCTTAGAGCTAGTGGAGACCCAGTACTTC.

V usage is TRBV14 and J usage is TRBJ2-4; TRBD1 matches 8 bases. CDR1 is SGHDN, CDR2 FVKESK, per germline. This CDR3 has 18 residues. The V gene end was trimmed by 0 bases and the J gene end by 0 bases; junction bases not matched to a gene: 7. CDR3 bases: TGTGCCAGCAGCCAAGATACCGGACAGGGACTAGCCAAAAACATTCAGTACTTC. Translating it yields CASSQDTGQGLAKNIQYF.

This chain's CDR3 is CASTNTSYNEQFF. DNA for the CDR3: TGTGCCAGCACCAACACCTCCTACAATGAGCAGTTCTTC. This rearrangement joins TRBV7-2 to TRBJ2-1; D is uncertain. CDR3 length: 13 amino acids. Germline loops: CDR1 SGHTA, CDR2 FQGNSA. With 7 bases removed from V and 0 bases from J, the gap between germline ends came to 7 bases.

This rearrangement joins TRBV14 to TRBJ2-5, with 9 bases fitting TRBD2. The CDR3 sequence is 15 residues long. The germline V gene encodes CDR1 SGHDN and CDR2 FVKESK. J was trimmed by 4 bases and V by 0 bases; bases with no gene match: 3. CDR3 in amino acids: CASSQDAGGVETQYF. The DNA for the CDR3 is TGTGCCAGCAGCCAAGATGCGGGAGGGGTAGAGACCCAGTACTTC.

J is TRBJ2-1 and V is TRBV19, with 13 bases fitting TRBD2. Trimming at V came to 7 bases and at J to 8 bases, leaving 5 bases not matched to a gene. Germline CDR1 LNHDA, CDR2 SQIVND (reference sequence). The length of the CDR3 is 14 residues. Written as DNA, the CDR3 is TGTGCCAGTACCGCGACTAGCGGGAGGTATGAGCAGTTCTTC. Amino acid sequence: CASTATSGRYEQFF.

This chain connects TRBV30 to TRBJ2-7; 10 nucleotides align to TRBD2. CDR1 GTSNPN and CDR2 SVGIG come from the germline V gene (reference sequence). After removal of 3 bases from V and 7 bases from J, the junction contained 9 bases not matched to a gene. CDR3 size: 14 residues. The CDR3 reads CAWRKPSGRGEQYF. DNA of the CDR3: TGTGCCTGGAGAAAGCCTAGCGGGAGAGGGGAGCAGTACTTC.

This chain links TRBV7-2 with TRBJ1-4; the match to TRBD1 covers 8 bases. Per the germline V gene, CDR1 is SGHTA and CDR2 is FQGNSA. The trim removed 4 bases at V and 14 bases at J, leaving 9 bases unmatched. This CDR3 spans 13 amino acids. Here the CDR3 reads CASSSWQGALLFF. Written as DNA, the CDR3 is TGTGCCAGCAGCTCTTGGCAGGGGGCGCTTCTGTTTTTT.

The rearrangement joins TRBV7-9 to TRBJ2-5; perhaps TRBD1 as D (6 bases). This CDR3 has 14 residues. Germline V gene data show CDR1 as SEHNR and CDR2 as FQNEAQ (reference sequence). V was trimmed by 2 bases and J by 2 bases, leaving 9 bases between them. The CDR3 sequence: CASSLQQGQETQYF. The CDR3 DNA sequence: TGTGCCAGCAGCTTACAGCAGGGGCAAGAGACCCAGTACTTC.

The gene calls are TRBV6-5 and TRBJ2-7; maybe TRBD1 (6 bases). The CDR3 covers 13 residues. Deletions cut 5 bases from V and 1 base from J, with 9 bases between. The germline CDR1 and CDR2 sequences are MNHEY and SVGAGI. In nucleotides, the CDR3 is TGTGCCAGCAGTCGGACAGATTCCTACGAGCAGTACTTC. It yields the protein CASSRTDSYEQYF.

The sample holds one count of this clone. V usage is TRBV25-1 and J usage is TRBJ1-1, with 10 bases matching TRBD1. Trimming cost V 7 bases and J 5 bases; bases outside gene matches: 10. CDR1 MGHDK and CDR2 SYGVNS come from the germline V gene. The CDR3 is 15 amino acids. CDR3 in amino acids: CASTESGTGVTEAFF. The DNA of the CDR3 is TGTGCCAGCACCGAATCCGGGACAGGGGTAACTGAAGCTTTCTTT.

This clone was seen a few times. The chain employs TRBV19 and TRBJ1-1; TRBD1 agrees at 7 bases. CDR3 size: 14 residues. V dropped 3 bases and J dropped 2; count of bases not matched to a gene: 3. Per the germline V gene, CDR1 is LNHDA and CDR2 is SQIVND (reference sequence). CDR3 DNA: TGTGCCAGTAGTATTTACAGGGGCAACACTGAAGCTTTCTTT. Its protein product is CASSIYRGNTEAFF.

This chain uses TRBV4-2 with TRBJ2-3; 12 nucleotides agree with TRBD2. The CDR3 runs to 16 residues. Unmatched junction bases numbered 3, after V lost 1 base and J lost 4 bases. Germline V CDR1 and CDR2: LGHNA, YNFKEQ. The CDR3 here is CASSQVTSGGSDTQYF. CDR3 DNA sequence: TGTGCCAGCAGCCAAGTCACTAGCGGGGGGTCAGATACGCAGTATTTT.

This chain joins TRBV5-1 and TRBJ2-1; 7 nucleotides align to TRBD2. The CDR3 totals 15 residues. With 1 base clipped from V and 9 bases from J, the junction kept 10 bases outside the gene matches. CDR1 is SGHRS and CDR2 is YFSETQ in the germline V gene. The CDR3 loop reads CASSLSETSPREQFF. CDR3 DNA sequence: TGCGCCAGCAGCTTGAGTGAGACTAGCCCCCGTGAGCAGTTCTTC.

This rearrangement joins TRBV6-5 to TRBJ2-1; 9 nucleotides align to TRBD2. Germline V gives CDR1 MNHEY, CDR2 SVGAGI. Trimming at V came to 4 bases and at J to 4 bases, leaving 5 bases not matched to a gene. This CDR3 region has 15 residues. CDR3 nucleotide sequence: TGTGCCAGCAGTTTTCAGACTAGCGGATACAATGAGCAGTTCTTC. Translation gives CASSFQTSGYNEQFF.

This sequence joins TRBV23-1 and TRBJ2-7, with 8 nucleotides matching TRBD1. TRBV23-1 is an open reading frame, and its role is uncertain. This CDR3 comprises 15 residues. With V trimmed by 9 bases and J by 3 bases, 13 bases remained unmatched. The CDR3 loop is CASNQGARGYYEQYF. The CDR3 region has the DNA TGCGCCAGTAACCAGGGGGCACGGGGTTACTACGAGCAGTACTTC.

The chain recombines TRBV5-3 with TRBJ2-2; 7 nucleotides agree with TRBD1. TRBV5-3 is filed as an ORF, its function uncertain. The CDR3 has 20 residues. V trimming: 4 bases; J trimming: 6 bases; junction bases outside the gene matches: 24. The CDR3 region has the DNA TGTGCCAGAAGCGAACCTCCGGGACAGCCTAGTCTATTTGTCTCCGGGGAGCTGTTTTTT. Translation: CARSEPPGQPSLFVSGELFF.

The chain joins TRBV5-1 to TRBJ2-2, with TRBD1 identical over 9 bases. The CDR3 loop spans 14 amino acids. Trimming at V came to 7 bases and at J to 0 bases, leaving 1 base not matched to a gene. Germline lookup yields CDR1 SGHRS and CDR2 YFSETQ. CDR3 residues: CASWTGANTGELFF. DNA for the CDR3: TGCGCCAGCTGGACAGGGGCGAACACCGGGGAGCTGTTTTTT.

The J gene is TRBJ2-1, the V gene TRBV28; 9 bases line up with TRBD2. Trimming at V came to 9 bases and at J to 9 bases, leaving 21 bases not matched to a gene. There are 17 residues in the CDR3. Germline V gene lookup returns CDR1 MDHEN and CDR2 SYDVKM. The CDR3 nucleotides read TGTGCCAGTGCCTCCCTGAGAAGCGGGAGGCCTCTTGGTGAGCAGTTCTTC. It codes for CASASLRSGRPLGEQFF.

This chain uses TRBV15 with TRBJ1-1, with D maybe TRBD1 (5 bases). Germline V gene sequence: CDR1 LNHNV, CDR2 YYDKDF (reference sequence). The ends were cut back, 1 base at V and 1 base at J, with 7 bases in the middle. The CDR3 extends over 14 amino acids. The CDR3 bases are TGTGCCACCAGCAGAGGGGGCCAGAACACTGAAGCTTTCTTT. Protein product: CATSRGGQNTEAFF. Full variable domain (rest looked up from reference TRBV15 and TRBJ1-1): DAMVIQNPRYQVTQFGKPVTLSCSQTLNHNVMYWYQQKSSQAPKLLFHYYDKDFNNEADTPDNFQSRRPNTSFCFLDIRSPGLGDTAMYLCATSRGGQNTEAFFGQGTRLTVV.

The chain employs TRBV18 and TRBJ2-3; TRBD1 aligns across 9 bases. Looked up from germline, CDR1 is KGHSH and CDR2 is LQKENI. The V and J ends lost 4 bases and 2 bases, in that order; junction bases with no gene match: 7. CDR3 length: 16 amino acids. The CDR3 bases are TGTGCCAGCTCACTTTGGGGACAGGGAGACACAGATACGCAGTATTTT. It is translated as CASSLWGQGDTDTQYF.

The chain links TRBV27 to TRBJ1-1, with D perhaps TRBD1 (6 bases). The germline gives CDR1 MNHEY, CDR2 SMNVEV (reference sequence). This CDR3 is 15 amino acids long. Trimming took 2 bases from V and 4 from J, leaving 14 bases between them. DNA of the CDR3: TGTGCCAGCAGTTTAACCCCGACAGGCTTCACTGAAGCTTTCTTT. It translates to CASSLTPTGFTEAFF.

This chain uses TRBV7-8 with TRBJ2-7; TRBD2 matches 7 bases. This CDR3 has 11 residues. Germline V lookup: CDR1 SGHVS, CDR2 FQNEAQ. J gave up 7 bases and V 5 bases, and 2 bases lay outside the gene matches. In DNA form, the CDR3 reads TGTGCCAGCAGCCCGGGGGGAGAGCAGTACTTC. It specifies CASSPGGEQYF.

The V gene is TRBV27, the J gene TRBJ1-4, with 12 bases aligning to TRBD1. Germline V gives CDR1 MNHEY, CDR2 SMNVEV (reference sequence). The CDR3 loop spans 18 amino acids. Losses at the gene ends were 6 bases for V and 8 bases for J; bases not matched to a gene: 16. This CDR3 is CASSATGTGGRIREKLFF. The CDR3 nucleotides read TGTGCCAGCAGCGCCACCGGGACAGGGGGCCGTATAAGAGAAAAACTGTTTTTT.

The chain has TRBV6-1 and TRBJ1-5, with D maybe TRBD1 (5 bases). Trimming removed 1 base from V and 3 bases from J, with 10 bases in between. Per the germline V gene, CDR1 is MNHNS and CDR2 is SASEGT. This CDR3 region has 15 residues. Written as DNA, the CDR3 is TGTGCCAGCAGTGAAGAGGCAGGGTTCAATCAGCCCCAGCATTTT. Its protein product is CASSEEAGFNQPQHF.

V usage is TRBV12-5 and J usage is TRBJ2-3; D is perhaps TRBD1 (5 bases). The CDR3 is made up of 12 amino acids. Per the germline V gene, CDR1 is LGHNT and CDR2 is FRNRAP. The germline V and J ends were trimmed by 2 bases and 11 bases, with 11 bases remaining between them. CDR3 in DNA: TGTGCTAGTGGTTTGCAAGCCAGGGAGCAGTATTTT. Residues: CASGLQAREQYF. The complete variable domain, with remaining parts taken from reference TRBV12-5 and TRBJ2-3, reads DARVTQTPRHKVTEMGQEVTMRCQPILGHNTVFWYRQTMMQGLELLAYFRNRAPLDDSGMPKDRFSAEMPDATLATLKIQPSEPRDSAVYFCASGLQAREQYFGPGTRLTVL.

The chain has TRBV28 and TRBJ1-5; the D is unclear. V dropped 6 bases and J dropped 0 bases, with 6 bases sitting between them. The length of the CDR3 is 13 residues. The V gene's germline CDR1 is MDHEN and CDR2 SYDVKM. CDR3 loop: CASRTYSNQPQHF. The CDR3 nucleotides read TGTGCCAGCAGGACTTATAGCAATCAGCCCCAGCATTTT.

The chain recombines TRBV9 with TRBJ1-2; the D gene is possibly TRBD1 (5 bases). The germline CDR1 and CDR2 sequences are SGDLS and YYNGEE. V dropped 0 bases and J dropped 3 bases, with 9 bases sitting between them. CDR3 length: 14 amino acids. The CDR3 region is CASSVDVRDYGYTF. DNA of the CDR3: TGTGCCAGCAGCGTAGATGTCAGGGACTATGGCTACACCTTC.